The rows below give T cell receptor beta chains drawn from one sample of a study of CD8+ T cells in alopecia areata. Assay used: immunoSEQ multiplex PCR; TCRdb lists only in-frame clones, some missing. Counted here are more than 95,000 clones, roughly two fifths occurring once; the ten biggest clones make up about 1.4%. The sample was CD4+ T cells sorted from blood. The receptors originated from a human donor with alopecia areata. CDR3s include the opening cysteine and the closing phenylalanine or tryptophan. Each record gives: clone size, J gene, CDR3 length, V gene, D gene, CDR3 protein, CDR3 DNA. The D gene is left open where the match is weak. Size is stated for part of the rows, as once, few or many counts, or as a class when the clone is expanded.

>-|TRBJ2-3|14|TRBV7-9|TRBD1
CASSYRGWADTQYF
TGTGCCAGCAGTTACAGGGGATGGGCAGATACGCAGTATTTT
>-|TRBJ2-5|13|TRBV27|-
CASRNGNQETQYF
TGTGCCAGCAGAAACGGAAACCAAGAGACCCAGTACTTC
>-|TRBJ2-7|16|TRBV30|TRBD2
CAWSVLGSGVPNEQYF
TGTGCCTGGAGTGTACTAGGAAGCGGGGTCCCTAACGAGCAGTACTTC
>few|TRBJ1-6|17|TRBV7-2|-
CASSSGEGSIGNSPLHF
TGTGCCAGCAGCTCTGGAGAGGGGAGTATTGGGAATTCACCCCTCCACTTT
>-|TRBJ2-3|15|TRBV4-2|-
CASSQEIAGTDTQYF
TGTGCCAGCAGCCAAGAGATAGCAGGCACAGATACGCAGTATTTT
>few|TRBJ2-3|14|TRBV27|TRBD2
CASNLAGPTDTQYF
TGTGCCAGCAATCTAGCGGGGCCCACAGATACGCAGTATTTT
>few|TRBJ2-7|15|TRBV25-1|TRBD1
CASSEPGTGMYEQYF
TGTGCCAGCAGTGAACCCGGGACAGGGATGTACGAGCAGTACTTC
>few|TRBJ2-4|16|TRBV7-9|-
CASTPGELRAKNIQYF
TGTGCCAGCACCCCCGGGGAGCTTAGAGCCAAAAACATTCAGTACTTC
>-|TRBJ2-7|14|TRBV5-1|-
CASSKGTVTYEQYF
TGCGCCAGCAGCAAAGGGACTGTGACCTACGAGCAGTACTTC
>-|TRBJ1-5|11|TRBV2|-
CASRRGAPQHF
TGTGCCAGCAGAAGAGGTGCGCCCCAGCATTTT
>few|TRBJ2-5|16|TRBV28|TRBD2
CASSSWTSSAKETQYF
TGTGCCAGCAGTTCGTGGACTAGCTCAGCCAAAGAGACCCAGTACTTC
>-|TRBJ2-3|10|TRBV28|-
CASSFGTQYF
TGTGCCAGCAGTTTCGGGACGCAGTATTTT
>once|TRBJ1-2|13|TRBV2|-
CASRREVDYGYTF
TGTGCCAGTCGGAGGGAGGTAGACTATGGCTACACCTTC
>-|TRBJ1-3|15|TRBV7-2|TRBD1
CASRDRRNSGNTIYF
TGTGCCAGCAGGGACAGGAGAAACTCTGGAAACACCATATATTTT
>-|TRBJ1-1|14|TRBV5-1|-
CASSLAGASTEAFF
TGCGCCAGCAGCTTGGCCGGGGCGTCAACTGAAGCTTTCTTT
>-|TRBJ2-6|16|TRBV29-1|TRBD1
CSVAGQGVAGANVLTF
TGCAGCGTTGCGGGACAGGGGGTTGCTGGGGCCAACGTCCTGACTTTC
>few|TRBJ2-5|14|TRBV4-3|-
CASSRTPGQETQYF
TGCGCCAGCAGCCGAACCCCTGGCCAAGAGACCCAGTACTTC
>few|TRBJ1-1|16|TRBV18|-
CASSPDRYSMNTEAFF
TGTGCCAGCTCACCCGACAGGTATTCCATGAACACTGAAGCTTTCTTT
>-|TRBJ2-7|15|TRBV18|TRBD1
CASSPGTGQGYEQYF
TGTGCCAGCTCACCTGGGACGGGACAGGGATACGAGCAGTACTTC
>-|TRBJ2-2|14|TRBV6-5|-
CASTGSYDTGELFF
TGTGCCAGTACGGGAAGCTACGACACCGGGGAGCTGTTTTTT
>-|TRBJ2-1|13|TRBV29-1|-
CSGVTAPYNEQFF
TGCAGCGGCGTGACAGCTCCTTACAATGAGCAGTTCTTC
>-|TRBJ2-7|15|TRBV27|TRBD1
CASSFDRQGPYEQYF
TGTGCCAGCAGTTTCGATAGACAGGGGCCCTACGAGCAGTACTTC
>-|TRBJ2-5|13|TRBV27|-
CASRGRTQETQYF
TGTGCCAGCAGGGGACGAACTCAAGAGACCCAGTACTTC
>-|TRBJ2-5|11|TRBV20-1|-
CSLVIGETQYF
TGCAGTCTCGTTATTGGTGAGACCCAGTACTTC
>few|TRBJ2-7|13|TRBV28|-
CASSLRLTYEQYF
TGTGCCAGCAGTTTACGACTAACCTACGAGCAGTACTTC
>once|TRBJ1-5|20|TRBV4-3|-
CASSQDLLGGVGGLDQPQHF
TGCGCCAGCAGCCAAGATCTGCTGGGCGGGGTCGGGGGGCTGGATCAGCCCCAGCATTTT
>-|TRBJ2-3|15|TRBV6-6|TRBD2
CASSYRLAGADTQYF
TGTGCCAGCAGTTACCGACTAGCGGGAGCAGATACGCAGTATTTT
>-|TRBJ1-5|13|TRBV15|-
CATTRERGQPQHF
TGTGCCACCACCCGAGAGCGGGGGCAGCCCCAGCATTTT
>few|TRBJ2-1|15|TRBV19|-
CASSYPGNTYNEQFF
TGTGCCAGTAGTTACCCTGGAAATACCTACAATGAGCAGTTCTTC
>-|TRBJ2-3|14|TRBV27|-
CASSSTPLGLGQYF
TGTGCCAGCAGTTCCACGCCTCTAGGCTTAGGGCAGTATTTT
>-|TRBJ2-1|15|TRBV7-9|-
CASSSIGSSYNEQFF
TGTGCCAGCAGCTCGATCGGGAGCTCCTACAATGAGCAGTTCTTC
>-|TRBJ1-1|17|TRBV7-2|TRBD1
CASSLRRTGPQNTEAFF
TGTGCCAGCAGCCTAAGGCGGACAGGCCCGCAGAACACTGAAGCTTTCTTT
>-|TRBJ1-5|15|TRBV5-1|TRBD1
CASSPGGQGNQPQHF
TGCGCCAGCAGTCCAGGGGGCCAGGGCAATCAGCCCCAGCATTTT
>-|TRBJ1-6|14|TRBV30|-
CAWAPGQFNSPLHF
TGTGCCTGGGCCCCCGGACAGTTTAATTCACCCCTCCACTTT
>-|TRBJ2-5|14|TRBV5-6|-
CASSLGGPQETQYF
TGTGCCAGCAGCTTGGGGGGGCCCCAAGAGACCCAGTACTTC
>-|TRBJ2-1|16|TRBV2|TRBD2
CASSESWASGYNEQFF
TGTGCCAGCAGTGAAAGTTGGGCTAGCGGTTACAATGAGCAGTTCTTC
>few|TRBJ1-4|15|TRBV5-4|-
CASSIYAPGYEKLFF
TGTGCCAGCAGCATCTACGCTCCTGGATACGAAAAACTGTTTTTT
>-|TRBJ2-1|19|TRBV4-2|TRBD2
CASSQGGLAGAGSYNEQFF
TGTGCCAGCAGCCAAGGAGGGCTAGCGGGAGCGGGGTCCTACAATGAGCAGTTCTTC
>-|TRBJ2-5|13|TRBV6-1|-
CASSEVGQETQYF
TGTGCCAGCAGTGAGGTAGGACAAGAGACCCAGTACTTC
>-|TRBJ2-7|13|TRBV5-4|-
CASSLGPHYEQYF
TGTGCCAGCAGCTTGGGACCACACTACGAGCAGTACTTC
>few|TRBJ1-1|11|TRBV2|-
CASGTYSWAFF
TGTGCCAGCGGGACCTATAGCTGGGCTTTCTTT
>-|TRBJ2-1|13|TRBV30|-
CAWSWDNYNEQFF
TGTGCCTGGAGTTGGGACAACTACAATGAGCAGTTCTTC
>-|TRBJ1-1|16|TRBV4-1|-
CASSQLTGPKGAEAFF
TGCGCCAGCAGCCAGCTTACCGGCCCGAAGGGCGCTGAAGCTTTCTTT
>-|TRBJ1-5|14|TRBV5-4|-
CASSPDIAGRPQHF
TGTGCCAGCAGCCCAGACATCGCCGGTAGGCCCCAGCATTTT
>-|TRBJ1-2|14|TRBV5-1|TRBD1
CASSMRTGGSGYTF
TGCGCCAGCAGCATGCGGACAGGGGGCAGTGGCTACACCTTC
>-|TRBJ1-5|12|TRBV30|-
CAWRTDYQPQHF
TGTGCCTGGAGGACAGACTATCAGCCCCAGCATTTT
>-|TRBJ1-1|15|TRBV27|TRBD1
CASSPRQGGRTEAFF
TGTGCCAGCAGTCCCCGACAGGGAGGAAGGACTGAAGCTTTCTTT
>few|TRBJ1-2|13|TRBV29-1|-
CSAGGVINYGYTF
TGCAGCGCCGGGGGGGTTATAAACTATGGCTACACCTTC
>once|TRBJ2-2|17|TRBV28|TRBD1
CASSPPYRTGAIGELFF
TGTGCCAGCAGTCCCCCCTATCGGACAGGGGCGATCGGGGAGCTGTTTTTT